This TCR beta chain appears in the sequencing data of a study of blood T cells in healthy people across ages. This CDR3 comprises 15 residues. Per germline, CDR1 LNHNV and CDR2 YYDKDF (reference sequence). Through a sample-barcoded 5' primer and a J-beta primer mix, a second PCR was run for roughly 7 to 11 cycles. TCRdb processed the 5' RACE reads anew with MiXCR; each CDR3 protein has one entry. This sample has some 560,000 distinct CDR3 sequences, with over 25% found just once. These data were likewise used in another study, on T cells of mothers and their children.

This clonotype was sampled from a boy aged 2 to 9 in good health. This rearrangement joins TRBV15 to TRBJ2-5; D perhaps matches TRBD1 (6 bases). The DNA end favors TRBJ2-7, so the J call may be wrong. Sequencing used blood. CDR3 in DNA: TGTGCCACCAGCAGAGAAGCGGCCAGGGGATACGAGCAGTACTTC. Encoded protein: CATSREAARGYEQYF.